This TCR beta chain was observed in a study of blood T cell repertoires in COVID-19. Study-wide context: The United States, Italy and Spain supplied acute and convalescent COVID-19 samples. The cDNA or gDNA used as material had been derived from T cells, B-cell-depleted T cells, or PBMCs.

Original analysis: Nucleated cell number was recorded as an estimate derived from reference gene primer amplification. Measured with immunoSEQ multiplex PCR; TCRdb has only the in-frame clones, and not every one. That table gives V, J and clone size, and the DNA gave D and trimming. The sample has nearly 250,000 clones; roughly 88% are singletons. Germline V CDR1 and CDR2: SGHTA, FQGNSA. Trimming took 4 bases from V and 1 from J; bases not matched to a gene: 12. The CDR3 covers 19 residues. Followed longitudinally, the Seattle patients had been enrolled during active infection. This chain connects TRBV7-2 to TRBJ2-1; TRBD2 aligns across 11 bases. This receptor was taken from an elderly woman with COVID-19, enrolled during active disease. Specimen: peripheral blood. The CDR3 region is CASSSPVLAGGGSYNEQFF. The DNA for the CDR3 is TGTGCCAGCAGCTCCCCCGTGCTAGCGGGGGGAGGATCCTACAATGAGCAGTTCTTC.